The 21 T cell receptor beta chains in this list originate from one sample, sequenced in a study of T cell responses to AZD1222 COVID-19 vaccine. Assay used: immunoSEQ multiplex PCR; TCRdb lists only in-frame clones, some missing. The sample lists around 110,000 clones; less than 90% were seen once. The sequenced sample was peripheral blood, obtained on day 0 of AZD1222 vaccination. The receptors stem from an adult in good health.

This clone is a singleton in its sample. V usage is TRBV12-5 and J usage is TRBJ1-3, with TRBD1 identical over 8 bases. Trimming cost V 3 bases and J 7 bases; bases outside gene matches: 11. Germline CDR1 is LGHNT and CDR2 is FRNRAP. The CDR3 spans 16 residues. CDR3 in amino acids: CASGFSLPDRVNTIYF. The DNA of the CDR3 is TGTGCTAGTGGTTTTTCTCTTCCGGACAGGGTTAACACCATATATTTT.

The rearrangement joins TRBV9 to TRBJ1-5; D remains unclear. The germline V gene has CDR1 SGDLS and CDR2 YYNGEE. V gave up 4 bases and J gave up 6 bases, with 14 bases separating them. The CDR3 totals 14 residues. The CDR3 region is CASSPGGSGQPQHF. The CDR3 nucleotides are TGTGCCAGCAGCCCCGGAGGGTCGGGTCAGCCCCAGCATTTT.

V gene TRBV7-6 combines with J gene TRBJ2-3; 10 bases are shared with TRBD2. Germline lookup yields CDR1 SGHVS and CDR2 FNYEAQ. This CDR3 contains 18 residues. V dropped 5 bases and J dropped 4; count of bases not matched to a gene: 15. CDR3 in amino acids: CASSPRTSGTGLADTQYF. CDR3 in DNA: TGTGCCAGCAGCCCCCGGACTAGCGGTACTGGATTGGCAGATACGCAGTATTTT.

The rearrangement joins TRBV3-1 (or the pseudogene TRBV3-2) to TRBJ2-5; D is undetermined. The V end was cut by 4 bases, the J end by 3 bases, with 6 bases between. This CDR3 is 12 amino acids long. Germline V gives CDR1 LGHDT, CDR2 YNNKEL (reference sequence). The CDR3, as DNA: TGTGCCAGCAGCCGGAACGAAGAGACCCAGTACTTC. Protein: CASSRNEETQYF.

The chain employs TRBV7-9 and TRBJ2-2; D not resolved. Germline CDR1 is SEHNR and CDR2 is FQNEAQ (reference sequence). The CDR3 loop spans 14 amino acids. Trimming removed 3 bases from V and 6 bases from J, with 11 bases in between. The CDR3 loop reads CASSFQLESGELFF. DNA for the CDR3: TGTGCCAGCAGCTTCCAATTAGAATCCGGGGAGCTGTTTTTT.

This clone has just a few counts. V gene TRBV5-1 combines with J gene TRBJ1-1, with 10 bases matching TRBD1. Germline CDR1 reads SGHRS; CDR2 reads YFSETQ. With V trimmed by 3 bases and J by 10 bases, 3 bases remained unmatched. The CDR3 is 12 residues long. CDR3: CASSSGTGAAFF. CDR3 DNA: TGCGCCAGCAGCTCCGGGACAGGGGCAGCTTTCTTT.

V gene TRBV18 combines with J gene TRBJ1-2; possible D gene TRBD1, 5 bases. Trimming left V 1 base short and J 8 bases short, with 14 bases between. CDR1 KGHSH and CDR2 LQKENI come from the germline V gene. The CDR3 spans 14 residues. CDR3 loop: CASSPREGSEGYTF. The CDR3 DNA reads as TGTGCCAGCTCACCACGGGAGGGGTCGGAAGGCTACACCTTC.

This clone was counted once. The V gene is TRBV5-4, the J gene TRBJ2-7, with D possibly called TRBD1 or TRBD2 (5 bases each). Trimming took 3 bases from V and 5 from J, leaving 18 bases between them. The CDR3 covers 15 residues. Germline V gene data show CDR1 as SGHNT and CDR2 as YYREEE (reference sequence). As DNA, the CDR3 is TGTGCCAGCAGCTCCTTCTTGTTGGGGGTAGACGAGCAGTACTTC. It translates to CASSSFLLGVDEQYF. Full variable domain (remainder filled in from reference TRBV5-4 and TRBJ2-7): ETGVTQSPTHLIKTRGQQVTLRCSSQSGHNTVSWYQQALGQGPQFIFQYYREEENGRGNFPPRFSGLQFPNYSSELNVNALELDDSALYLCASSSFLLGVDEQYFGPGTRLTVT.

The genes are TRBV7-8 and TRBJ1-1; perhaps TRBD1 as D (6 bases). The germline V gene encodes CDR1 SGHVS and CDR2 FQNEAQ. V was trimmed by 5 bases and J by 0 bases, leaving 13 bases between them. The CDR3 runs to 15 residues. In DNA, the CDR3 is TGTGCCAGCAGCGTACAGGGTATCATGAACACTGAAGCTTTCTTT. This gives the protein CASSVQGIMNTEAFF.

The rearrangement uses TRBV4-1 and TRBJ1-3, with D uncertain. Trimming pared 4 bases from V and 2 bases from J, leaving 12 bases between. This CDR3 has 15 residues. The germline V gene has CDR1 MGHRA and CDR2 YSYEKL. The CDR3 nucleotides are TGCGCCAGCAGCCTGAGGGCCGTACCTGGAAACACCATATATTTT. This encodes CASSLRAVPGNTIYF.

The V and J genes are TRBV3-1 (or the pseudogene TRBV3-2) and TRBJ2-6; D is perhaps TRBD1 (6 bases). This CDR3 is built from 15 residues. The germline gives CDR1 LGHDT, CDR2 YNNKEL (reference sequence). The V end lost 4 bases, the J end lost 0 bases, and 7 bases lay between the germline ends. CDR3 nucleotide sequence: TGTGCCAGCAGCCGAGGGGGCTCTGGGGCCAACGTCCTGACTTTC. Amino acids: CASSRGGSGANVLTF.

This chain links TRBV27 with TRBJ2-7; 7 bases are a match to TRBD1. CDR1 and CDR2 from the germline V gene are MNHEY and SMNVEV (reference sequence). The J segment lost 2 bases and the V segment lost 5 bases, leaving 9 bases of the junction unmatched. The CDR3 is 15 residues long. The CDR3 loop reads CASSPPGQRTYEQYF. The CDR3 nucleotides read TGTGCCAGCAGTCCTCCGGGACAGAGAACCTACGAGCAGTACTTC.

This chain connects TRBV19 to TRBJ1-1; possibly TRBD1 for D (5 bases). Germline-derived CDR1 and CDR2 are LNHDA and SQIVND (reference sequence). The V end was cut by 1 base, the J end by 9 bases, with 9 bases between. This CDR3 comprises 12 residues. As DNA, the CDR3 is TGTGCCAGTAGTATAGGTGCAGGGAAAGCTTTCTTT. Its protein is CASSIGAGKAFF. Supplemented by reference TRBV19 and TRBJ1-1, the full variable domain reads DGGITQSPKYLFRKEGQNVTLSCEQNLNHDAMYWYRQDPGQGLRLIYYSQIVNDFQKGDIAEGYSVSREKKESFPLTVTSAQKNPTAFYLCASSIGAGKAFFGQGTRLTVV.

The chain couples TRBV30 to TRBJ1-6, with TRBD1 as a possible D gene (5 bases). Germline assignment: CDR1 GTSNPN and CDR2 SVGIG (reference sequence). CDR3 size: 17 residues. The germline V and J ends were trimmed by 1 base and 1 base, with 14 bases remaining between them. The CDR3 is CAWSGDPSGSYNSPLHF. DNA of the CDR3: TGTGCCTGGAGTGGGGACCCCTCCGGGTCCTATAATTCACCCCTCCACTTT.

The V gene is TRBV18, the J gene TRBJ1-4; D is undetermined. The V gene's germline CDR1 is KGHSH and CDR2 LQKENI. The CDR3 is 15 amino acids. Trimming pared 0 bases from V and 4 bases from J, leaving 9 bases between. The DNA for the CDR3 is TGTGCCAGCTCACCACCGTCCCGGAATAATGAAAAACTGTTTTTT. Protein sequence: CASSPPSRNNEKLFF.

The genes are TRBV28 and TRBJ2-4, with 7 bases that match TRBD1. Germline trimming cut 3 bases from V and 6 bases from J; bases unmatched to any gene: 2. Germline V gene lookup returns CDR1 MDHEN and CDR2 SYDVKM. The CDR3 has 13 residues. Written as DNA, the CDR3 is TGTGCCAGCAGTTTGGGACAGCTAAACATTCAGTACTTC. Amino acids: CASSLGQLNIQYF. Looking up the rest from reference TRBV28 and TRBJ2-4 gives the full variable domain: DVKVTQSSRYLVKRTGEKVFLECVQDMDHENMFWYRQDPGLGLRLIYFSYDVKMKEKGDIPEGYSVSREKKERFSLILESASTNQTSMYLCASSLGQLNIQYFGAGTRLSVL.

The rearrangement joins TRBV5-5 to TRBJ1-2, with 8 positions matching TRBD1. The CDR3 runs 17 residues. Germline V gives CDR1 SGHKS, CDR2 YYEKEE (reference sequence). V dropped 2 bases and J dropped 3; count of bases not matched to a gene: 12. CDR3 DNA: TGTGCCAGCAGCTTTCCCCCGGGACAGGATAGGCACTATGGCTACACCTTC. This encodes CASSFPPGQDRHYGYTF.

This clone was detected once. This chain links TRBV9 with TRBJ2-7; D could derive from TRBD1 or TRBD2 (5 bases each). CDR1 and CDR2 (germline): SGDLS, YYNGEE. The V end lost 2 bases, the J end lost 3 bases, and 12 bases lay between the germline ends. CDR3 length equals 14 residues. CDR3 loop: CASSVFEGNYEQYF. CDR3 nucleotide sequence: TGTGCCAGCAGCGTCTTTGAGGGGAACTACGAGCAGTACTTC.

V and J are TRBV7-3 and TRBJ2-7; 13 bases fit TRBD2. Looked up from germline, CDR1 is SGHTA and CDR2 is FQGTGA. The ends lost 3 bases at V and 2 bases at J; junction bases unmatched: 4. The CDR3 length is 16 residues. The DNA of the CDR3 is TGTGCCAGCAGCTTGACTAGCGGGAGGTCCCCCTACGAGCAGTACTTC. This codes for CASSLTSGRSPYEQYF.

CDR3 region: CASSDGTPGYTF. The CDR3 DNA reads as TGTGCCAGCAGCGATGGGACACCCGGCTACACCTTC. The V gene is TRBV5-6, the J gene TRBJ1-2; D might be TRBD1 (6 bases). The CDR3 has 12 amino acids. With 4 bases removed from V and 8 bases from J, the gap between germline ends came to 12 bases. The V gene's germline CDR1 is SGHDT and CDR2 YYEEEE.

This clone has just a few counts. V is TRBV6-5 and J is TRBJ1-6; possibly TRBD1 for D (6 bases). V dropped 7 bases and J dropped 4 bases, with 8 bases sitting between them. CDR1 MNHEY and CDR2 SVGAGI come from the germline V gene. CDR3 length: 13 residues. The CDR3 loop is CASTRGYNSPLHF. CDR3 coding DNA: TGTGCCAGCACTAGGGGGTATAATTCACCCCTCCACTTT.